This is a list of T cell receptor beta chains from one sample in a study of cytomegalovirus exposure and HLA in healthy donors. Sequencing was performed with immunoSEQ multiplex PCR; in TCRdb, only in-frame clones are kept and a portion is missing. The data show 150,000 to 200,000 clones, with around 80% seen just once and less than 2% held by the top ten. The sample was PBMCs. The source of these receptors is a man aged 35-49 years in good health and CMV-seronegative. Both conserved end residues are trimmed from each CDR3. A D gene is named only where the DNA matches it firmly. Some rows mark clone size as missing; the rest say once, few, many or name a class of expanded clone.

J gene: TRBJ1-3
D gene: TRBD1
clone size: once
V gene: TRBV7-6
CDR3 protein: ASSLKGRGTGPGNTIY

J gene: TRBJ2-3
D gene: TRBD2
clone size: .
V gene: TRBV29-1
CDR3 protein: SVVRASGGTDTQY

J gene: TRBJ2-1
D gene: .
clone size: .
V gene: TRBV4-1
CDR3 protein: ASSQDEDSSYNEQF

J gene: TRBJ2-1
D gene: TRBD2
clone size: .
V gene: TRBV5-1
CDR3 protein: ASSFLAGSYNEQF

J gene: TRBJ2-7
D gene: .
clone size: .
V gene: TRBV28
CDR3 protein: ASSGGTSSYEQY

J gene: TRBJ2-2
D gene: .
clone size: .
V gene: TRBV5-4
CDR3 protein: ASSFGRGGELF

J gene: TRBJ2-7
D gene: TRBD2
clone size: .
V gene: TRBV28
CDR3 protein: ASGSRGGRGPLEQY

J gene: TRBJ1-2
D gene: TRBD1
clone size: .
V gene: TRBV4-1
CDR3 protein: ASSQDLNRGTYGYT

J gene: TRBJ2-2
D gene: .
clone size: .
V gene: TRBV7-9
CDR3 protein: ASSLYSGRESGELF

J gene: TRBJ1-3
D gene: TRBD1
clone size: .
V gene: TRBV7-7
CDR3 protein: ASSLGQGIGNTIY

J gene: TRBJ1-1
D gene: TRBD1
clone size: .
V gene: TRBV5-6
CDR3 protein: ASSFRTGWDTEAF

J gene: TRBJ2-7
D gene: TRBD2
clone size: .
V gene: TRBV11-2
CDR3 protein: ASSTSGGSGYEQY

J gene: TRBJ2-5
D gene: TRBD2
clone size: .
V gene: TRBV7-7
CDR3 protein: ASSSGTRVETQY

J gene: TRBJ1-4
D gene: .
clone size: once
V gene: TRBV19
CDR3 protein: ASMDRRGSSEKLF

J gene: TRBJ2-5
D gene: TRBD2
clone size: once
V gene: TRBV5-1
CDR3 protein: ASSLDGGRAVETQY

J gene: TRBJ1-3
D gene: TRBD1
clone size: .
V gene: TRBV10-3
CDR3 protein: ATGGGSAGNTIY

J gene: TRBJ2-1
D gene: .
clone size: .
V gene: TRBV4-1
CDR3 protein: ASSQTSPHEQF

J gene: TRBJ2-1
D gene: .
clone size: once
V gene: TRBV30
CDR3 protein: AWSPPRAGYNEQF

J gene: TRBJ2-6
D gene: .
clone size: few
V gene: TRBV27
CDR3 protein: ASSFKDRGFSGANVLT

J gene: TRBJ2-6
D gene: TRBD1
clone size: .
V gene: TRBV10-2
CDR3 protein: ASLGTGGSPGPYSGANVLT

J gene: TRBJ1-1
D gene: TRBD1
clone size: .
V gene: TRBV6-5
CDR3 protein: ASSTRQGRDTEAF

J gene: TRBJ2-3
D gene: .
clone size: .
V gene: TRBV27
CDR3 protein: ASRYNRVITDTQY

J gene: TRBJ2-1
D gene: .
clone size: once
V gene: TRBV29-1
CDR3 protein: SLTGSYNEQF

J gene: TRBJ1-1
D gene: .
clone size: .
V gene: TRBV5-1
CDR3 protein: ASSLRGLSGAF

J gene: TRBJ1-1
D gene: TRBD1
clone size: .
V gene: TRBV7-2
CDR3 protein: ASIRTGNTEAF

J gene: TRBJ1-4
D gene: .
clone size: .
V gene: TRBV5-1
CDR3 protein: ASSLGGGAGEKLF

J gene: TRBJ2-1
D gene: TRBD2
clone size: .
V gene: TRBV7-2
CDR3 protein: ASSLVGGGKF

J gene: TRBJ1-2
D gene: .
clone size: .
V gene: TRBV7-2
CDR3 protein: ASSTDSNYGYT

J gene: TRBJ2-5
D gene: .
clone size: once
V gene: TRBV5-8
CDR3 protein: ASSLGDKSETRY

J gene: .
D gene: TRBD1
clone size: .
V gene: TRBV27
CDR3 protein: ASRTGASNEQY